The entry below gives a single T cell receptor (beta chain) sequence along with its context. What this receptor recognizes is not known. No much larger clone is present one base from it, and per-base qualities are unavailable. CD8 naive samples were obtained by positive selection for CCR7 among CD45RO-negative cells, yielding a CD45RA+CCR7+ population from which TemRA cells were excluded. Healthy HIV-negative adults with no recently reported acute infections or vaccinations were included as donors. Every donor was a Caucasian adult residing in Nashville, Tennessee, USA. Blood was obtained by leukapheresis, after which PBMCs were separated by Ficoll-Histopaque density gradient centrifugation and cryopreserved in liquid nitrogen vapor phase. Analytical flow cytometry was used to check the purity and quantity of every magnetically sorted T cell population. From each sorted fraction, genomic DNA was isolated and quantified by UV absorbance on a Nanodrop 2000c.

CDR1 and CDR2, looked up from the germline V gene, are SGHAT and FQNNGV. V lost 4 bases and J lost 2 bases; the stretch between them is 15 bases long. The CDR3, cysteine through phenylalanine, is 16 amino acids long. The only DNA kept is the CDR3, 48 bases in frame from the first base. TCR CDR3 regions were amplified from genomic DNA by multiplex PCR using the deep immunoSEQ assay. Extracted genomic DNA from each cell subset was distributed evenly across all wells of several immunoSEQ 96-well plates, and each plate was treated as a replicate. For sorted subsets, roughly 200 ng of genomic DNA, equivalent to roughly 33,000 T cell genomes, went into each replicate PCR. The purified libraries were quantified using a Qubit 3.0 fluorometer, sized with a Bioanalyzer 2100, and then quantified again using the KAPA Library Quantification kit. Each immunoSEQ 96-well plate was sequenced on its own single-read 150-cycle Illumina NextSeq 550 flow cell. The authors' analysis ran thus. Because the immunoSEQ output held only junctional sequences and lacked quality scores, the filtering could not match the filtering applied to full-length reads. To assign V/J genes and CDR3, sequences were annotated against IMGT germline references using PyIR, a Python wrapper for IgBLAST v1.9. Any read was removed if the V/J assignment was weak (E-value above 1e-6), the CDR3 was missing, or the read contained stop codons, out-of-frame junctions, or ambiguous translated residues. A V3J clonotype was defined by an identical inferred V gene, J gene, and CDR3 amino acid sequence. The percentage overlap between two repertoires was calculated by dividing the number of shared unique clonotypes by the size of the smaller repertoire. Repertoire richness was assessed with RTK rarefaction, the Chao1 estimator, and Recon v2.1 estimates of unobserved clonotypes. OLGA was used to compute generation probabilities for all TCRbeta clonotypes that the gDNA method yielded from several donors. In TCRdb, the immuneACCESS table is reduced to in-frame sequences with V and J assigned. These tables do not hold every clone; where another copy was compared, an unresolved V gene accounts for under half, and the others remain unexplained. That table supplies the V and J calls and clone size; D and trimming were determined from the DNA. The sample contains 800,000 to 950,000 clones, 95% to 97% of them found a single time. The ten largest clones add up to roughly 0.23% of the sample.

The data stem from a study of shared clonotypes between healthy human individuals (dated by TCRdb to 2018 to 2021). Regarding the research as a whole: Two women and three men aged 18 to 49 years were included in the cohort. For each donor, CD4 naive and CD4 memory were each run on three plates, CD8 naive on two plates, and CD8 memory on one plate. The study deeply sequenced blood TCR repertoires of several healthy adults to estimate repertoire size and the extent of clonotype sharing between individuals. Libraries were prepared and TCR repertoires were sequenced by different laboratories using diverse techniques, in order to increase sequencing depth and limit assay-specific biases. Each donor's leukapheresis produced roughly between about 0.8 and 10 billion PBMCs. Overall study outcomes, separate from this receptor: Sampling was restricted to blood, and TCR repertoires in tissues likely differ from the TCR repertoires found in blood. Even with the large sequencing depth, rarefaction of the sorted-subset datasets indicated that sequencing was incomplete. Sharing across a handful of donors was observed for about 5% of naive CD4, over 3% of naive CD8, about 2.5% of memory CD4, and around 0.4% of memory CD8 clonotypes. Higher generation probabilities were observed for clonotypes shared by all four sorted-subset donors than for non-shared clonotypes. Naive subsets generally had larger estimated clonotype richness than memory subsets. The genetic and exposure-history diversity represented was limited by the small number of donors. Based on pairwise subsampling, the degree of clonotype sharing among donors was expected to be affected by sequencing depth.

Sequencing input: naive CD8+ T cells sorted from blood. Reading the label with the study, this specimen's cell subset or site is: CD45RA+CCR7+. The source of this sequence is a man aged 25-45 years in good health. The sequence links TRBV11-2 to TRBJ1-3; TRBD1 might be the D gene, on 5 matching bases. The DNA reads as follows: TGTGCCAGCAGCTCCAGTCCCGGGACGACTGGAAACACCATATATTTT. Its protein reads: CASSSSPGTTGNTIYF.